The rows below give T cell receptor beta chains drawn from one sample of a study of cytomegalovirus exposure and HLA in healthy donors. Profiling relied on immunoSEQ multiplex PCR, and the TCRdb table lists in-frame clones only, not all of them. The sample carries over 150,000 clones, 70% to 90% recorded once. Sample: PBMCs. These receptors were collected from a man between 18 and 29 years old in good health and CMV-seropositive. CDR3s leave out the opening cysteine and the closing phenylalanine or tryptophan. Fields, in order: V gene, J gene, CDR3 protein.

>TRBV5-1|TRBJ2-5
ASSLARGSFSQETQY
>TRBV6-5|TRBJ1-1
ASSYSMVRYTEAF
>TRBV27|TRBJ1-2
ASSFGGLGYGYT
>TRBV28|TRBJ1-6
ASSLRPGRANSPLH
>TRBV11-2|TRBJ2-1
ASSLPDRGRRGEQF
>TRBV19|TRBJ1-1
ASTDRAGGTEAF
>TRBV6-6|TRBJ2-7
ASKGLGGVAYEQY
>TRBV7-9|TRBJ2-2
ASSGSGTGELF
>TRBV7-9|TRBJ2-7
ASSVAGPSSYEQY
>TRBV9|TRBJ2-7
ASSVGPDRAYEQY
>TRBV13|TRBJ2-1
ASGLAEGNEQF
>TRBV6-1|TRBJ1-5
ASSDQGAYSNQPQH
>TRBV7-2|TRBJ2-7
ASSARTSAYSYEQY
>TRBV18|TRBJ2-1
ASSPSGTGEWNEQF
>TRBV10-3|TRBJ1-2
AISDSLGGYT
>TRBV19|TRBJ2-7
ASSIVAGGEEQY
>TRBV27|TRBJ1-1
ASSLWGDTEAF
>TRBV25-1|TRBJ2-7
ASSEYFAGTSSYEQY
>TRBV29-1|TRBJ2-3
SVEAGQVRTDTQY
>TRBV15|TRBJ2-4
ATSSPQGALAKNIQY
>TRBV7-3|TRBJ1-3
ASKGAGDTIY
>TRBV10-2|TRBJ1-1
ASVGLRAEAF
>TRBV27|TRBJ2-7
ASLPPPGTGTYERY
>TRBV30|TRBJ2-1
AWMFSAGGRNEQF
>TRBV4-1|TRBJ2-7
ASSQVLTSSYEQY
>TRBV19|TRBJ2-1
ASNRGTYNEQF
>TRBV5-1|TRBJ2-5
ASSDGASMGIGETQY
>TRBV2|TRBJ2-1
ASSEERIRRGEQF
>TRBV19|TRBJ2-7
ASSLSGDSSYEQY
>TRBV4-2|TRBJ2-7
ASSPGTSGGGYEQY
>TRBV15|TRBJ2-2
ATSRSDRNTGELF
>TRBV7-8|TRBJ1-5
ASSLTDHSNQPQH